This TCR beta chain came from a study of T cells after yellow fever vaccination. This clonotype has a count of ten or more. MiXCR, applied by TCRdb to the 5' RACE reads, yields one record per CDR3 protein. The sample holds a few hundred thousand distinct CDR3 sequences; roughly 5.6% are singletons and the top ten take more than 3%. This clonotype originated in a young man who received the YFV17D yellow fever vaccine. Sequencing used CD4+ T cells sorted from PBMCs, obtained on the day of the yellow fever booster vaccination.

CDR3 sequence reads: CASSLGGQGGATQYF. The CDR3 DNA reads as TGTGCCAGCAGTTTGGGGGGACAGGGTGGGGCGACCCAGTACTTC. The V gene is TRBV28, the J gene TRBJ2-5; 9 bases line up with TRBD1. The V segment lost 3 bases and the J segment 7 bases; nucleotides outside the gene matches: 9. CDR1 MDHEN and CDR2 SYDVKM come from the germline V gene. This CDR3 is built from 15 residues.